In this sample, the clone carrying this T cell receptor (beta chain) turned up many times. Its antigen is not known. The record originates from a study of T cells in Graves' hyperthyroidism and ophthalmopathy. Regarding the study as a whole: Ophthalmopathy was told apart from stable hyperthyroidism by a 13 V-J model.

RNA transcripts gave rise to amplified TCR beta CDR3 regions. A set of HTBI primers served as the primers for a first-round RT-PCR of the TCR CDR3. TCRdb recomputed calls from the multiplex PCR reads with MiXCR, one row per CDR3 protein. This table holds 500,000 to 750,000 distinct CDR3 sequences, around 45% found once. V was trimmed by 4 bases and J by 6 bases, leaving 16 bases between them. Germline V gives CDR1 SGHRS, CDR2 YFSETQ. The CDR3 runs to 15 residues. Graves' hyperthyroidism was deemed stable given no ophthalmopathy progression within 18 months. This receptor was identified in a woman aged 18-35 years with Graves' hyperthyroidism. The chain has TRBV5-1 and TRBJ1-4; D might be TRBD1 (5 bases). The sequencing sample was made of peripheral blood or thyroid tissue (not recorded which). The DNA of the CDR3 is TGCGCCAGCAGCCGCGGGGACGGCAGCTATGAAAAACTGTTTTTT. It is translated as CASSRGDGSYEKLFF. Using reference TRBV5-1 and TRBJ1-4 for the parts outside the CDR3, the full variable domain is KAGVTQTPRYLIKTRGQQVTLSCSPISGHRSVSWYQQTPGQGLQFLFEYFSETQRNKGNFPGRFSGRQFSNSRSEMNVSTLELGDSALYLCASSRGDGSYEKLFFGSGTQLSVL.